One T cell receptor beta chain is described in this entry. The target antigen is unknown. These data originate in a study of cytomegalovirus exposure and HLA in healthy donors. Trimming shortened V by 2 bases and J by 0 bases, and 6 bases separated the two germline ends. Germline assignment: CDR1 SGDLS and CDR2 YYNGEE. This CDR3 contains 14 residues. A multiplex PCR was run with 60 Vbeta primers and 13 Jbeta primers. Sequenced by immunoSEQ multiplex PCR; TCRdb stores in-frame clones only, minus some. This sample's clone table lists under 95,000 clones. Study conclusions and caveats: Rare TCR sequences predominated, though certain public TCRs were found in many donors. Sequencing depth across donors, presence/absence analyses assumed, was roughly uniform.

This receptor was identified in a man aged 45 to 65 in good health and CMV-seronegative. The source material was PBMCs. The chain has TRBV9 and TRBJ1-5; unclear D gene. CDR3 region: CASSVSYSNQPQHF. Here the CDR3 DNA reads TGTGCCAGCAGCGTTAGTTATAGCAATCAGCCCCAGCATTTT.